This TCR beta chain originates from a study of blood T cell repertoires in COVID-19. Whole-study context: Samples representing acute and convalescent COVID-19 were sourced from the United States, Italy and Spain. PBMCs, B-cell-depleted T cells, or T cells were the source of the cDNA or gDNA that made up the material.

Cohort assignment relied on participant-reported clinical history. In the original workflow: Estimation of nucleated cell counts was performed using reference gene primer amplification. TCRdb keeps only in-frame clones here, not all; method: immunoSEQ multiplex PCR. That table gives V, J and clone size, and the DNA gave D and trimming. The profile shows roughly 360,000 clones, over 75% of them singletons. Input material: PBMCs or T cells enriched from blood (not recorded which). The receptor was isolated from a woman in her 30s with acute COVID-19.

Here the CDR3 DNA reads TGTGCCAGCAGCTTGGAGTTCCGGGATGACCAGCCCCAGCATTTT. The encoded protein is CASSLEFRDDQPQHF. V and J are TRBV5-5 and TRBJ1-5; D gene unclear. Germline lookup yields CDR1 SGHKS and CDR2 YYEKEE (reference sequence). Trimming left V 0 bases short and J 7 bases short, with 14 bases between. The CDR3 runs to 15 residues.